Listed here are 7 T cell receptor beta chains from one sample, sequenced in a study of T cells in Graves' hyperthyroidism and ophthalmopathy. Template material for amplifying TCR beta CDR3 regions consisted of RNA transcripts. During a first-round RT-PCR of the TCR CDR3, the HTBI primer set was used. TCRdb redid the calling of the multiplex PCR reads with MiXCR, one entry per CDR3 protein. The table lists more than 500,000 distinct CDR3 sequences, about 17% of them singletons. Specimen: blood. Every receptor here comes from a woman in her 30s with Graves' hyperthyroidism.

The sample holds a few counts of this clonotype. The gene calls are TRBV7-8 and TRBJ2-7; D is perhaps TRBD1 (5 bases). This CDR3 region has 12 residues. V was shortened by 5 bases and J by 6 bases, with 11 bases between the two germline ends. CDR1 is SGHVS and CDR2 is FQNEAQ in the germline V gene. Written as DNA, the CDR3 is TGTGCCAGCAGCCCCCAGGGCTGCGAGCAGTACTTC. Its protein product is CASSPQGCEQYF.

This clonotype was detected only a few times. V usage is TRBV2 and J usage is TRBJ2-3; 8 positions agree with TRBD2. V dropped 6 bases and J dropped 2; count of bases not matched to a gene: 7. Germline V gene sequence: CDR1 SNHLY, CDR2 FYNNEI. This CDR3 region has 15 residues. In nucleotides, the CDR3 is TGTGCCAGCAGGGTTACTAGCGGAGCCACAGATACGCAGTATTTT. Its translation: CASRVTSGATDTQYF.

This clonotype was counted at least ten times. This chain uses TRBV28 with TRBJ2-7; D is unclear. Looked up from germline, CDR1 is MDHEN and CDR2 is SYDVKM. CDR3 size: 15 residues. Trimming pared 4 bases from V and 0 bases from J, leaving 13 bases between. CDR3 nucleotides: TGTGCCAGCAGTTCCCCTTCCTTAAGCTCCTACGAGCAGTACTTC. This sequence encodes CASSSPSLSSYEQYF.

This clonotype was detected many times. The chain joins TRBV28 to TRBJ1-5; D gene unclear. Trimming took off 5 bases at V and 3 bases at J, with 11 bases between the two ends. CDR1 is MDHEN, CDR2 SYDVKM, per germline. CDR3 length: 14 amino acids. CDR3 bases: TGTGCCAGCAGTCACAATTCTCCCAATCAGCCCCAGCATTTT. It encodes CASSHNSPNQPQHF.

This clonotype was counted many times. The gene calls are TRBV6-2 or TRBV6-3 and TRBJ1-4; 9 bases agree with TRBD1. Germline CDR1 MNHEY, CDR2 SVGEGT. The CDR3 length is 14 residues. The V segment lost 5 bases and the J segment 6 bases; nucleotides outside the gene matches: 4. The CDR3 sequence: CASSPRTGDEKLFF. The DNA of the CDR3 is TGTGCCAGCAGTCCCCGGACAGGGGATGAAAAACTGTTTTTT.

With regard to this clonotype: One end of the junction is discordant with germline, which a read error may explain. V is TRBV6-1 and J is TRBJ2-2; 9 bases align to TRBD2. Germline V CDR1 and CDR2: MNHNS, SASEGT. CDR3 length: 14 amino acids. The CDR3 sequence: CAGRVAGVLGELFF. DNA for the CDR3: TGTGCCGGCAGGGTAGCGGGAGTACTCGGGGAGCTGTTTTTT.

The CDR3 DNA follows: TGCGCCAGCAGCTTGGAAGGCGGGCTCACCGGGGAGCTGTTTTTT. Amino acid sequence: CASSLEGGLTGELFF. The V gene is TRBV5-1, the J gene TRBJ2-2, with TRBD2 as a possible D gene (5 bases). Germline V CDR1 and CDR2: SGHRS, YFSETQ. The V gene lost 0 bases and the J gene lost 4 bases, with 10 bases spanning the gap. The CDR3 is made up of 15 amino acids. Full variable domain (missing parts from reference TRBV5-1 and TRBJ2-2): KAGVTQTPRYLIKTRGQQVTLSCSPISGHRSVSWYQQTPGQGLQFLFEYFSETQRNKGNFPGRFSGRQFSNSRSEMNVSTLELGDSALYLCASSLEGGLTGELFFGEGSRLTVL.